These 28 T cell receptor beta chains were all obtained from the same sample, sequenced in a study of early T cells in non-severe SARS-CoV-2 infection (dated by TCRdb to the early 2020s). Libraries were constructed by 5' RACE. Data came from a NextSeq 500. TCRdb reran the public reads through fastp at Q25 and MiXCR, keeping productive beta chains. Every entry covers one CDR3 protein and lists the most common genes and DNA from its rows. The sample has 80,000 to 95,000 distinct CDR3 sequences on record, over 9% of them singletons. Jointly, the top ten make up over 6% of the sample. The sequenced material came from whole blood. The receptor source for this set is an adult who was a healthcare worker with PCR-confirmed SARS-CoV-2 infection or an uninfected control (not recorded which).

The chain carries TRBV7-2 and TRBJ2-7; D unresolved. The V and J ends lost 4 bases and 6 bases respectively, with 13 bases between them. Germline values: CDR1 SGHTA, CDR2 FQGNSA. CDR3 size: 13 residues. CDR3 loop: CASSSMADSEQYF. CDR3 nucleotides: TGTGCCAGCAGCTCGATGGCTGACTCCGAGCAGTACTTC.

This clonotype was seen a few times. V gene TRBV11-2 combines with J gene TRBJ1-2, with 7 bases aligning to TRBD1. The junction had 17 bases not matched to a gene; V was cut back by 5 bases and J by 8 bases. From germline, CDR1 is SGHAT and CDR2 FQNNGV. This CDR3 is built from 16 residues. This CDR3 reads CASSPEGRQGRIGYTF. The CDR3 coding sequence is TGTGCCAGCAGCCCGGAAGGGAGACAGGGCCGTATCGGCTACACCTTC.

This clonotype was counted between two and nine times. The chain employs TRBV3-1 and TRBJ2-2; 8 positions match TRBD2. This CDR3 has 15 amino acids. CDR1 and CDR2 from the germline V gene are LGHDT and YNNKEL (reference sequence). J gave up 4 bases and V 1 base, and 2 bases lay outside the gene matches. In nucleotides, the CDR3 is TGTGCCAGCAGCCAAGCCGGGAGGGGCACCGGGGAGCTGTTTTTT. It encodes CASSQAGRGTGELFF.

This clonotype was detected a few times. The rearrangement uses TRBV10-3 and TRBJ2-3, with D possibly matching TRBD1 (6 bases). CDR1 and CDR2 from the germline V gene are ENHRY and SYGVKD. V was trimmed by 0 bases and J by 2 bases, leaving 15 bases between them. There are 17 residues in the CDR3. The CDR3 DNA is TGTGCCATCAGTGAGTCGGAGAACAGGGTCCACACAGATACGCAGTATTTT. Protein product: CAISESENRVHTDTQYF.

This clonotype has a handful of counts. The chain has TRBV9 and TRBJ2-1, with 14 nucleotides matching TRBD2. The CDR3 length is 14 residues. Germline V CDR1 and CDR2: SGDLS, YYNGEE. After removal of 4 bases from V and 10 bases from J, the junction contained 4 bases not matched to a gene. The CDR3 reads CASSTRTSGGEQFF. CDR3 nucleotide sequence: TGTGCCAGCAGCACCCGGACTAGCGGGGGGGAGCAGTTCTTC. Using reference TRBV9 and TRBJ2-1 for the parts outside the CDR3, the full variable domain is DSGVTQTPKHLITATGQRVTLRCSPRSGDLSVYWYQQSLDQGLQFLIQYYNGEERAKGNILERFSAQQFPDLHSELNLSSLELGDSALYFCASSTRTSGGEQFFGPGTRLTVL.

This chain uses TRBV12-3 or TRBV12-4 with TRBJ1-2; 8 nucleotides match TRBD1. The CDR3 extends over 16 amino acids. J lost 8 bases, V lost 5 bases, and 16 bases had no gene match. The CDR3 spells CASSTRTGTSPGGYTF. CDR3 coding DNA: TGTGCCAGCAGTACCCGGACAGGGACTTCTCCTGGGGGCTACACCTTC.

This clonotype was observed a few times. The chain is built from TRBV10-3 and TRBJ2-1; 10 bases are a match to TRBD2. V trimming: 4 bases; J trimming: 0 bases; junction bases outside the gene matches: 6. This CDR3 region has 17 residues. Germline CDR1 ENHRY, CDR2 SYGVKD. The CDR3 DNA follows: TGTGCCATCAGTGTACAGCGGGAGGGACGCTCCTACAATGAGCAGTTCTTC. It yields the protein CAISVQREGRSYNEQFF.

This clonotype was detected once. In this CDR3 the conserved last residue, phenylalanine or tryptophan, is missing, so a read error is likely. This chain connects TRBV20-1 to TRBJ2-7, with 8 bases lining up with TRBD1. The germline V gene has CDR1 DFQATT and CDR2 SNEGSKA (reference sequence). With V trimmed by 3 bases and J by 7 bases, 8 bases remained unmatched. The CDR3 loop spans 13 amino acids. The CDR3 sequence: CSARAGQGKEQYY. In DNA, the CDR3 is TGCAGTGCTAGGGCCGGACAGGGCAAAGAGCAGTACTAC.

This chain links TRBV6-6 with TRBJ1-1, with D maybe TRBD1 (5 bases). Germline CDR1 and CDR2: MNHNY and SVGAGI (reference sequence). This CDR3 region has 13 residues. V lost 10 bases, J lost 3 bases, and 15 bases lay in between. The CDR3 coding sequence is TGTGCCACCTCTCAGGGCCGATACACTGAAGCTTTCTTT. It is translated as CATSQGRYTEAFF.

This clonotype was detected only a few times. CDR3 sequence reads: CASRSGTVRAGELFF. The CDR3 DNA reads TGTGCCAGCAGGTCCGGGACCGTTCGGGCCGGGGAGCTGTTTTTT. The chain links TRBV6-5 to TRBJ2-2; TRBD1 or TRBD2 may be the D gene (5 bases each). Germline V lookup: CDR1 MNHEY, CDR2 SVGAGI. Trimming took off 6 bases at V and 6 bases at J, with 17 bases between the two ends. The CDR3 consists of 15 residues.

The chain recombines TRBV12-3 or TRBV12-4 with TRBJ2-2; 13 bases agree with TRBD2. The CDR3 extends over 16 amino acids. V lost 6 bases to trimming and J lost 9 bases; unmatched junction nucleotides: 10. The CDR3 DNA follows: TGTGCCAGCAGCCCCACTAGCGGGAGGGCGTTCCGGGAGCTGTTTTTT. It is translated as CASSPTSGRAFRELFF.

The chain couples TRBV4-1 to TRBJ2-1; D not certain. Germline loops: CDR1 MGHRA, CDR2 YSYEKL. Trimming left V 0 bases short and J 10 bases short, with 16 bases between. CDR3 size: 15 residues. The CDR3, as DNA: TGCGCCAGCAGCCAAGAATTTGAGATTGGGCGGGAGCAGTTCTTC. It specifies CASSQEFEIGREQFF.

This clonotype was counted only a few times. This rearrangement joins TRBV5-1 to TRBJ1-1, with 9 bases identical to TRBD1. CDR1 and CDR2 (germline): SGHRS, YFSETQ. The CDR3 consists of 15 residues. Unmatched junction bases numbered 8, after V lost 4 bases and J lost 4 bases. In nucleotides, the CDR3 is TGCGCCAGCAGCGAACAGGGGGCCGGGACCACTGAAGCTTTCTTT. Protein: CASSEQGAGTTEAFF.

The table lists this clonotype with a few counts. This chain joins TRBV6-2 or TRBV6-3 and TRBJ2-7; TRBD2 agrees at 7 bases. J gave up 6 bases and V 10 bases, and 18 bases lay outside the gene matches. The CDR3 is made up of 15 amino acids. The germline V gene has CDR1 MNHEY and CDR2 SVGEGT. The CDR3 loop is CATSLIRRERGEQYF. Written as DNA, the CDR3 is TGTGCCACATCCCTCATCCGGCGGGAGAGGGGCGAGCAGTACTTC.

The CDR3 DNA sequence: TGTGCCAGCAGCTTCCCCGCTAACTATGGCTACACCTTC. Translating it yields CASSFPANYGYTF. This rearrangement joins TRBV7-9 to TRBJ1-2, with unresolved D. V lost 3 bases to trimming and J lost 0 bases, with 5 bases between them. This CDR3 contains 13 residues. CDR1 is SEHNR and CDR2 is FQNEAQ in the germline V gene (reference sequence).

The table lists this clonotype with a few counts. V and J are TRBV5-5 and TRBJ1-4, with 10 bases fitting TRBD1. The CDR3 has 16 residues. Germline CDR1 reads SGHKS; CDR2 reads YYEKEE (reference sequence). The J segment lost 0 bases and the V segment lost 3 bases, leaving 2 bases of the junction unmatched. The CDR3 here is CASSWGQGTTNEKLFF. In DNA form, the CDR3 reads TGTGCCAGCAGCTGGGGACAGGGGACAACTAATGAAAAACTGTTTTTT.

In this sample, this clonotype turned up a few times. A read error may produce the germline difference seen at one junction end. The chain is built from TRBV24-1 and TRBJ2-1; 8 positions match TRBD1. Germline V gives CDR1 KGHDR, CDR2 SFDVKD. CDR3 length equals 14 residues. The chain's CDR3 is CATSALTGVSEQFF. The CDR3 DNA sequence: TGTGCCACCAGTGCTTTGACAGGGGTAAGTGAGCAGTTCTTC.

At least ten counts were recorded for this clonotype. The V gene is TRBV18, the J gene TRBJ1-2; D might be TRBD1 (5 bases). Germline V lookup: CDR1 KGHSH, CDR2 LQKENI. V dropped 0 bases and J dropped 4 bases, with 12 bases sitting between them. The CDR3 has 15 amino acids. The CDR3 nucleotides read TGTGCCAGCTCACCACCGACAGTTTCAGCCTATGGCTACACCTTC. Translating it yields CASSPPTVSAYGYTF.

Note on this clonotype: A much bigger clone sits one base away, suggesting this may be a read error. The CDR3 DNA follows: TGCAGTGCTAGGGATATCGCAGATACGCAGTATTTT. It codes for CSARDIADTQYF. The chain recombines TRBV20-1 with TRBJ2-3; no firm D call. CDR1 and CDR2 from the germline V gene are DFQATT and SNEGSKA (reference sequence). V was trimmed by 3 bases and J by 4 bases, leaving 8 bases between them. CDR3 length: 12 amino acids.

This clonotype was seen a few times. This chain connects TRBV7-9 to TRBJ2-3; D unresolved. V was pared by 6 bases and J by 1 base, with 11 bases between. Germline-derived CDR1 and CDR2 are SEHNR and FQNEAQ (reference sequence). The CDR3 is made up of 14 amino acids. Written as DNA, the CDR3 is TGTGCCAGCAGATCTGTAAGAGGCACAGATACGCAGTATTTT. Translated: CASRSVRGTDTQYF.

This clonotype was detected ten times or more. The chain combines TRBV20-1 with TRBJ2-7; the match to TRBD2 covers 14 bases. With 4 bases clipped from V and 2 bases from J, the junction kept 4 bases outside the gene matches. Germline V lookup: CDR1 DFQATT, CDR2 SNEGSKA (reference sequence). The CDR3 loop spans 15 amino acids. This CDR3 is CSATMTSGRAYEQYF. The CDR3 region has the DNA TGCAGTGCTACCATGACTAGCGGGAGGGCCTACGAGCAGTACTTC.

V gene TRBV30 combines with J gene TRBJ1-2, with D possibly being TRBD1 (5 bases). Per the germline V gene, CDR1 is GTSNPN and CDR2 is SVGIG (reference sequence). This CDR3 region has 12 residues. V lost 4 bases, J lost 7 bases, and 13 bases lay in between. The CDR3 here is CAWMNRLSGYTF. The CDR3 bases are TGTGCCTGGATGAACAGGCTCTCTGGCTACACCTTC.

The rearrangement links TRBV19 to TRBJ2-3, with 7 bases identical to TRBD2. The germline gives CDR1 LNHDA, CDR2 SQIVND (reference sequence). The CDR3 spans 16 residues. J lost 0 bases, V lost 3 bases, and 6 bases had no gene match. DNA for the CDR3: TGTGCCAGTAGTATCAGGCTAGCGGCTAGCACAGATACGCAGTATTTT. Amino acids: CASSIRLAASTDTQYF.

The sample holds many counts of this clonotype. V gene TRBV5-4 combines with J gene TRBJ2-2; 14 positions agree with TRBD2. Germline V gene lookup returns CDR1 SGHNT and CDR2 YYREEE (reference sequence). The CDR3 is 16 residues long. Losses at the gene ends were 3 bases for V and 6 bases for J; bases not matched to a gene: 4. This chain's CDR3 is CASSSGTSGSAGELFF. DNA for the CDR3: TGTGCCAGCAGCTCCGGGACTAGCGGGAGTGCCGGGGAGCTGTTTTTT.

This clonotype was seen only a few times. The chain has TRBV18 and TRBJ1-5; D is uncertain. V lost 2 bases and J 2 bases, leaving 10 bases between the germline ends. The V gene's germline CDR1 is KGHSH and CDR2 LQKENI. The length of the CDR3 is 15 residues. The CDR3 region is CASSPSGVGNQPQHF. In DNA, the CDR3 is TGTGCCAGCTCACCAAGTGGGGTAGGCAATCAGCCCCAGCATTTT.

This clonotype was observed at least ten times. The chain joins TRBV7-2 to TRBJ2-7; D unresolved. CDR1 SGHTA and CDR2 FQGNSA come from the germline V gene. Trimming stripped 5 bases from V and 1 base from J, with 9 bases between. There are 13 residues in the CDR3. CDR3 loop: CASSADTSYEQYF. The CDR3 bases are TGTGCCAGCAGCGCCGACACTTCCTACGAGCAGTACTTC.

This clonotype was detected only a few times. The rearrangement uses TRBV15 and TRBJ1-3; D is undetermined. The ends were cut back, 0 bases at V and 3 bases at J, with 9 bases in the middle. CDR1 is LNHNV and CDR2 is YYDKDF in the germline V gene (reference sequence). CDR3 length: 15 residues. CDR3 bases: TGTGCCACCAGCAGAGATGTCCGGGGTGGAAACACCATATATTTT. Its translation: CATSRDVRGGNTIYF.

This clonotype appeared a few times. The gene calls are TRBV18 and TRBJ2-1; D uncertain. The CDR3 totals 13 residues. Germline CDR1 is KGHSH and CDR2 is LQKENI. V was trimmed by 1 base and J by 7 bases, leaving 8 bases between them. The CDR3 here is CASSPLTNNEQFF. CDR3 coding DNA: TGTGCCAGCTCACCACTAACTAATAATGAGCAGTTCTTC.